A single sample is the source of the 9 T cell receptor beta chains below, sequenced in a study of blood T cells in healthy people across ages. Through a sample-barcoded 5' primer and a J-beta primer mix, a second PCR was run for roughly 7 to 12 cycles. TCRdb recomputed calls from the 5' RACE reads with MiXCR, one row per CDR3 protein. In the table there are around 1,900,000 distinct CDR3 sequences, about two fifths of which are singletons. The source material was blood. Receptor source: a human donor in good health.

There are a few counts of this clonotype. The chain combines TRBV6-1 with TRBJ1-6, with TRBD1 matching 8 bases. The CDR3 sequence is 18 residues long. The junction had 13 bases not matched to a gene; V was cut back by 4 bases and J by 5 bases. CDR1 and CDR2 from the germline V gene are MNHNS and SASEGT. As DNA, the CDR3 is TGTGCCAGCAGTGTTGACAGGGGCTACAGAATCGATAATTCACCCCTCCACTTT. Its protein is CASSVDRGYRIDNSPLHF.

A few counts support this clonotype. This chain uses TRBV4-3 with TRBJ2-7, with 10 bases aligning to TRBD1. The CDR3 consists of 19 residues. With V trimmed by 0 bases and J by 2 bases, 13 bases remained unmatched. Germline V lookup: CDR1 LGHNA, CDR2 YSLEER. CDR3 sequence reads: CASSQEGFYGTGVPYEQYF. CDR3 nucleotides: TGCGCCAGCAGCCAAGAGGGGTTCTACGGGACAGGGGTTCCCTACGAGCAGTACTTC.

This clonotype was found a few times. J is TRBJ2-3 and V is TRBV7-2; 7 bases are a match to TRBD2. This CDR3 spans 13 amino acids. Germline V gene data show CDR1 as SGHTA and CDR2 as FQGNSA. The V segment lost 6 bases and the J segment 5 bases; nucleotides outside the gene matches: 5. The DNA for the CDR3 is TGTGCCAGCAGTCGCACTAGCGAAGATACGCAGTATTTT. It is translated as CASSRTSEDTQYF.

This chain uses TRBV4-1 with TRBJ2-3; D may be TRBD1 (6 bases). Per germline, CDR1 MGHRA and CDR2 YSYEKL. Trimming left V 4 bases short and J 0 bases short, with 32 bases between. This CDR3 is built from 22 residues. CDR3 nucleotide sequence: TGCGCCAGCAGCCCCCCCCAGACAGGCTCGCTTATTTTTACGTCTAGCACAGATACGCAGTATTTT. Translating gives CASSPPQTGSLIFTSSTDTQYF.

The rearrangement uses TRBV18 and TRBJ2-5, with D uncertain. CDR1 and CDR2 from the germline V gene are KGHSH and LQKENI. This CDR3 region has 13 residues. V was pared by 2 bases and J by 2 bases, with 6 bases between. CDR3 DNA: TGTGCCAGCTCACCATTCCATCAAGAGACCCAGTACTTC. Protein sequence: CASSPFHQETQYF.

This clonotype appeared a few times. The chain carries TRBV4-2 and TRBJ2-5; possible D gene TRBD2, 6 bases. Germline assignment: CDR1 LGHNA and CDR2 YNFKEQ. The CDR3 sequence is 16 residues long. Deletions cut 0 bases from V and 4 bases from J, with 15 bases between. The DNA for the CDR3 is TGTGCCAGCAGCCAAGATCTTCGGGTAGCGGCAGAGACCCAGTACTTC. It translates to CASSQDLRVAAETQYF.

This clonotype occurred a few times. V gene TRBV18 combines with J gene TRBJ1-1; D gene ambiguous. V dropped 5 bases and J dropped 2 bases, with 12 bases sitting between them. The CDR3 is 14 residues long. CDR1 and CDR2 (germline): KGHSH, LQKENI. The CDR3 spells CASSSRQINTEAFF. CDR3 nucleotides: TGTGCCAGCTCATCGAGACAAATTAACACTGAAGCTTTCTTT.

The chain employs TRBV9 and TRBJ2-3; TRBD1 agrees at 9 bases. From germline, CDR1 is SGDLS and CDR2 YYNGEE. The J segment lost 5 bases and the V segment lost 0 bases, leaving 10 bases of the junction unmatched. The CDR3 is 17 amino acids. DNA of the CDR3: TGTGCCAGCAGCGTAGGAGGGCACAGGGGGCTTGAAGATACGCAGTATTTT. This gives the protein CASSVGGHRGLEDTQYF.

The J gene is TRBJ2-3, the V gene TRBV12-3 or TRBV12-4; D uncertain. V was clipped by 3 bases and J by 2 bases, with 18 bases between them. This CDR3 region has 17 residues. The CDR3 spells CASSFLPGAQSTDTQYF. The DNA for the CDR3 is TGTGCCAGCAGTTTCCTCCCAGGAGCGCAGTCCACAGATACGCAGTATTTT.